This T cell receptor (beta chain) came from a study of blood T cell repertoires in COVID-19. Study-level information: The analysed material was cDNA or gDNA that came from T cells, B-cell-depleted T cells, or PBMCs.

V lost 7 bases, J lost 5 bases, and 11 bases lay in between. This CDR3 comprises 12 residues. The germline V gene has CDR1 ENHRY and CDR2 SYGVKD. In the authors' methods: For nucleated cells, counts were estimated from reference gene primer amplification. The table came from immunoSEQ multiplex PCR; TCRdb's copy has only in-frame clones and leaves some out. V and J calls and clone size are as listed in that table; D and trimming were resolved from the DNA. Among around 63,000 clones, 88% were seen once, and the ten largest hold roughly 4%. The chain combines TRBV10-3 with TRBJ1-1; D is unclear. The TCR originated in a man in his fifties with active COVID-19. The sample comprised peripheral blood. In DNA form, the CDR3 reads TGTGCCATCAAGGAGGTTGGGACTGAAGCTTTCTTT. It encodes CAIKEVGTEAFF.